Below, 21 T cell receptor beta chains from the same sample are listed, as sequenced in a study of blood T cells in healthy people across ages. A second PCR of about 7 to 12 cycles used a sample-barcoded 5' primer and a J-beta primer mix. MiXCR, applied by TCRdb to the 5' RACE reads, yields one record per CDR3 protein. The table records around 800,000 distinct CDR3 sequences, 25% to 30% of them present only once. These data are also associated with another study on T cells of mothers and their children.

Sequencing was done on a sample of blood. The source is a boy under 18 in good health.

The chain uses TRBV12-5 and TRBJ2-3, with D unclear. CDR1 is LGHNT, CDR2 FRNRAP, per germline. The length of the CDR3 is 12 residues. Trimming shortened V by 2 bases and J by 3 bases, and 3 bases separated the two germline ends. DNA of the CDR3: TGTGCTAGTGGTTTGAGGACAGATACGCAGTATTTT. This translates into CASGLRTDTQYF.

This clonotype was seen a few times. The chain employs TRBV7-7 and TRBJ2-1; D unresolved. Germline V gene lookup returns CDR1 SSHAT and CDR2 FNYEAQ (reference sequence). V lost 2 bases to trimming and J lost 4 bases, with 15 bases between them. The CDR3 totals 16 residues. CDR3 sequence (DNA): TGTGCCAGCAGCTTACAGGAAGCAGCCCCTTACAATGAGCAGTTCTTC. Its translation is CASSLQEAAPYNEQFF. The entire variable domain, with the rest obtained from reference TRBV7-7 and TRBJ2-1, is as follows: GAGVSQSPRYKVTKRGQDVTLRCDPISSHATLYWYQQALGQGPEFLTYFNYEAQPDKSGLPSDRFSAERPEGSISTLTIQRTEQRDSAMYRCASSLQEAAPYNEQFFGPGTRLTVL.

V is TRBV20-1 and J is TRBJ2-1; the D call may be TRBD1 or TRBD2 (6 bases each). The J call could be wrong; TRBJ2-5 is a better fit for the DNA end. The CDR3 is 14 residues long. Germline values: CDR1 DFQATT, CDR2 SNEGSKA (reference sequence). Written as DNA, the CDR3 is TGCAGTGCCAACCTCCCCGGGGGCGGGGAGACCCAGTACTTC. This gives the protein CSANLPGGGETQYF.

The genes are TRBV29-1 and TRBJ2-1; maybe TRBD1 (6 bases). The CDR3 is 13 amino acids. The germline V gene has CDR1 SQVTM and CDR2 ANQGSEA. V shed 1 base and J shed 3 bases, with 7 bases lying between them. CDR3 nucleotide sequence: TGCAGCGTTGAAGGACAGGTCTACAATGAGCAGTTCTTC. Translating it yields CSVEGQVYNEQFF.

V gene TRBV6-5 combines with J gene TRBJ1-2; tentative D call: TRBD1 (6 bases). This CDR3 comprises 16 residues. V shed 0 bases and J shed 5 bases, with 16 bases lying between them. The germline V gene encodes CDR1 MNHEY and CDR2 SVGAGI. CDR3 protein: CASSYSRGGGGYGYTF. The DNA of the CDR3 is TGTGCCAGCAGTTACTCTCGTGGAGGAGGGGGGTATGGCTACACCTTC.

This clonotype was picked up a small number of times. One end of the junction does not line up with germline, which may come from a read error. The V call is TRBV20-1, the J call TRBJ2-1; TRBD2 aligns across 7 bases. CDR1 is DFQATT and CDR2 is SNEGSKA in the germline V gene (reference sequence). The CDR3 runs 14 residues. CDR3 DNA sequence: TGCGGTGCTAACCGGGCAGGGACTAACAATGAGCAGTTCTTC. Translation gives CGANRAGTNNEQFF.

This clonotype was seen more than once but under ten times. The chain joins TRBV4-2 to TRBJ2-5; D not resolved. The J call may be mistaken, given a closer DNA end match to TRBJ2-1. Germline V gene lookup returns CDR1 LGHNA and CDR2 YNFKEQ. This CDR3 is built from 13 residues. CDR3 loop: CASSQDTDNEQFF. CDR3 DNA: TGTGCCAGCAGCCAAGATACAGACAATGAGCAGTTCTTC.

The chain combines TRBV4-2 with TRBJ2-5, with 11 positions matching TRBD2. The trim removed 0 bases at V and 5 bases at J, leaving 8 bases unmatched. The germline CDR1 and CDR2 sequences are LGHNA and YNFKEQ. This CDR3 spans 17 amino acids. The CDR3 spells CASSQDGGTSGAETQYF. The CDR3, as DNA: TGTGCCAGCAGCCAAGATGGAGGGACTAGCGGAGCCGAGACCCAGTACTTC.

This clonotype was detected only a few times. V usage is TRBV6-1 and J usage is TRBJ2-7, with a tentative D call TRBD1 (5 bases). The CDR3 runs to 19 residues. Trimming left V 0 bases short and J 0 bases short, with 21 bases between. Germline V gene sequence: CDR1 MNHNS, CDR2 SASEGT. The DNA for the CDR3 is TGTGCCAGCAGTGAAGCGGTCGTCCTCAGGGCCCAGAGCTCCTACGAGCAGTACTTC. Translation gives CASSEAVVLRAQSSYEQYF.

The rearrangement joins TRBV12-3 or TRBV12-4 to TRBJ2-1, with a weak D call TRBD2 (5 bases). The CDR3 length is 16 residues. The ends were cut back, 5 bases at V and 4 bases at J, with 18 bases in the middle. CDR3 residues: CASSRNLAHGYNEQFF. DNA for the CDR3: TGTGCCAGCAGTAGGAATCTAGCCCACGGATACAATGAGCAGTTCTTC.

In its sample, this clonotype was seen a few times. The J gene is TRBJ2-3, the V gene TRBV2; TRBD2 aligns across 9 bases. The CDR3 has 19 amino acids. CDR1 and CDR2 from the germline V gene are SNHLY and FYNNEI. J gave up 0 bases and V 3 bases, and 13 bases lay outside the gene matches. This CDR3 reads CASSDFPAGGDTSTDTQYF. CDR3 coding DNA: TGTGCCAGCAGTGATTTTCCGGCGGGAGGGGATACTAGCACAGATACGCAGTATTTT.

This clonotype occurred a few times. The chain recombines TRBV6-5 with TRBJ2-5; 8 nucleotides match TRBD1. V dropped 6 bases and J dropped 5; count of bases not matched to a gene: 11. The length of the CDR3 is 15 residues. The germline V gene encodes CDR1 MNHEY and CDR2 SVGAGI. CDR3 protein: CASSARTGLRETQYF. CDR3 in DNA: TGTGCCAGCAGCGCTCGGACAGGGCTAAGGGAGACCCAGTACTTC.

The chain is built from TRBV25-1 and TRBJ2-1, with 10 bases matching TRBD2. V shed 1 base, J shed 8 bases, and the junction held 2 bases outside the gene matches. This CDR3 spans 14 amino acids. CDR1 MGHDK and CDR2 SYGVNS come from the germline V gene. CDR3 amino acids: CASSESLAGDEQFF. Written as DNA, the CDR3 is TGTGCCAGCAGTGAATCCCTAGCGGGGGATGAGCAGTTCTTC. The variable domain in full, completed from reference TRBV25-1 and TRBJ2-1, reads EADIYQTPRYLVIGTGKKITLECSQTMGHDKMYWYQQDPGMELHLIHYSYGVNSTEKGDLSSESTVSRIRTEHFPLTLESARPSHTSQYLCASSESLAGDEQFFGPGTRLTVL.

In nucleotides, the CDR3 is TGCAGCGTTGAATTCGACGTAGGGAACTATGGCTACACCTTC. It codes for CSVEFDVGNYGYTF. This chain uses TRBV29-1 with TRBJ1-2; D is unresolved. The CDR3 loop spans 14 amino acids. The germline gives CDR1 SQVTM, CDR2 ANQGSEA. Trimming pared 2 bases from V and 2 bases from J, leaving 12 bases between.

The chain couples TRBV9 to TRBJ2-1, with D unresolved. This CDR3 comprises 15 residues. Trimming cost V 3 bases and J 0 bases, with 10 bases left between them. Germline values: CDR1 SGDLS, CDR2 YYNGEE. For the CDR3, the DNA is TGTGCCAGCAGCGCCGACTGGGGCTCCTACAATGAGCAGTTCTTC. Its protein is CASSADWGSYNEQFF.

Only a few counts were recorded for this clonotype. This chain joins TRBV5-1 and TRBJ2-1, with TRBD2 identical over 8 bases. V lost 5 bases, J lost 7 bases, and 14 bases stayed unmatched. Per germline, CDR1 SGHRS and CDR2 YFSETQ. The CDR3 covers 16 residues. The CDR3 bases are TGCGCCAGCAGTATCCTCGGGGGGGATTTTCCGAATGAGCAGTTCTTC. It encodes CASSILGGDFPNEQFF.

In its sample, this clonotype was seen a few times. The rearrangement links TRBV14 to TRBJ2-2; no clear D. Germline V gene data show CDR1 as SGHDN and CDR2 as FVKESK. The CDR3 is 16 residues long. Trimming cost V 2 bases and J 3 bases, with 13 bases left between them. CDR3 protein: CASSQQGGWDTGELFF. The CDR3 nucleotides read TGTGCCAGCAGCCAACAAGGTGGTTGGGACACCGGGGAGCTGTTTTTT. The whole variable domain, filled in from reference TRBV14 and TRBJ2-2, reads EAGVTQFPSHSVIEKGQTVTLRCDPISGHDNLYWYRRVMGKEIKFLLHFVKESKQDESGMPNNRFLAERTGGTYSTLKVQPAELEDSGVYFCASSQQGGWDTGELFFGEGSRLTVL.

The genes are TRBV10-3 and TRBJ2-5; D is possibly TRBD2 (5 bases). CDR1 and CDR2 (germline): ENHRY, SYGVKD. CDR3 size: 15 residues. The V gene lost 3 bases and the J gene lost 2 bases, with 13 bases spanning the gap. CDR3 bases: TGTGCCATCAGTGAACCGAAAGGGAGACAAGAGACCCAGTACTTC. The encoded protein is CAISEPKGRQETQYF.

This clonotype has a handful of counts. This chain connects TRBV6-5 to TRBJ2-5; TRBD2 agrees at 12 bases. V was clipped by 4 bases and J by 2 bases; unmatched bases: 11. Per germline, CDR1 MNHEY and CDR2 SVGAGI. This CDR3 is built from 18 residues. The CDR3 loop is CASSSTGWLAGGQETQYF. For the CDR3, the DNA is TGTGCCAGCAGTTCAACAGGTTGGCTAGCGGGGGGGCAAGAGACCCAGTACTTC.

The chain links TRBV6-5 to TRBJ2-5; 7 bases map to TRBD1. Gene TRBJ2-7 matches the end of the DNA better, so the J call may be wrong. CDR3 length: 13 residues. CDR1 is MNHEY and CDR2 is SVGAGI in the germline V gene. The CDR3 nucleotides read TGTGCCAGCAGTCAAAGGGGGCCCCACGAGCAGTACTTC. As protein: CASSQRGPHEQYF.

This clonotype was counted a few times. The genes are TRBV10-3 and TRBJ1-5, with TRBD1 matching over 8 bases. Per the germline V gene, CDR1 is ENHRY and CDR2 is SYGVKD. The V segment lost 9 bases and the J segment 6 bases; nucleotides outside the gene matches: 4. This CDR3 spans 12 amino acids. Here the CDR3 DNA reads TGTGCCATAGGACAGGGTAGTCAGCCCCAGCATTTT. This codes for CAIGQGSQPQHF.